Presented here are 19 T cell receptor beta chains from one specimen sequenced in a study of T cells in Graves' hyperthyroidism and ophthalmopathy. Using RNA transcripts as the source, TCR beta CDR3 regions were amplified. RT-PCR in the first round (using the HTBI primer set) targeted the TCR CDR3. TCRdb re-called the multiplex PCR reads with MiXCR, one entry per CDR3 protein. The top ten clones hold approximately 15% of a sample with about 510,000 distinct CDR3 sequences, about 14% of them seen once. The specimen sequenced was blood. These receptors were obtained from a woman between 35 and 50 years old with Graves' hyperthyroidism.

A few counts support this clonotype. The V and J genes are TRBV10-1 and TRBJ1-1; D unresolved. Per the germline V gene, CDR1 is WNHNN and CDR2 is SYGVQD (reference sequence). The CDR3 spans 13 residues. Trimming pared 10 bases from V and 11 bases from J, leaving 23 bases between. CDR3 amino acids: CATSASLRVNAFF. CDR3 nucleotide sequence: TGCGCCACCAGCGCATCCTTACGGGTGAATGCTTTCTTT.

This clonotype has at least ten counts. The V call is TRBV7-8, the J call TRBJ2-7, with unresolved D. Germline loops: CDR1 SGHVS, CDR2 FQNEAQ. Trimming took off 0 bases at V and 3 bases at J, with 6 bases between the two ends. This CDR3 has 13 amino acids. CDR3 residues: CASSLAAGYEQYF. CDR3 nucleotide sequence: TGTGCCAGCAGCTTAGCGGCAGGCTACGAGCAGTACTTC. The variable domain in full, completed from reference TRBV7-8 and TRBJ2-7, reads GAGVSQSPRYKVAKRGQDVALRCDPISGHVSLFWYQQALGQGPEFLTYFQNEAQLDKSGLPSDRFFAERPEGSVSTLKIQRTQQEDSAVYLCASSLAAGYEQYFGPGTRLTVT.

The chain uses TRBV14 and TRBJ2-1; the D is unclear. Trimming removed 3 bases from V and 7 bases from J, with 13 bases in between. CDR1 is SGHDN and CDR2 is FVKESK in the germline V gene. The length of the CDR3 is 14 residues. The CDR3 nucleotides are TGTGCCAGCAGCCATGTGGCGGAAAATAATGAGCAGTTCTTC. Its translation: CASSHVAENNEQFF.

The rearrangement joins TRBV12-3 or TRBV12-4 to TRBJ2-3; D unclear. V was shortened by 7 bases and J by 0 bases, with 17 bases between the two germline ends. CDR3 length equals 16 residues. For the CDR3, the DNA is TGTGCCAGCAATTCACCGGCAGCCTATAGCACAGATACGCAGTATTTT. Amino acid sequence: CASNSPAAYSTDTQYF.

This clonotype was seen a handful of times. The chain is built from TRBV12-3 or TRBV12-4 and TRBJ1-4, with TRBD1 matching over 7 bases. CDR3 length: 17 amino acids. Trimming removed 6 bases from V and 4 bases from J; junction bases left unmatched: 14. CDR3 coding DNA: TGTGCCAGCAGCACCAGAGGAACAGGGGCCTTTAATGAAAAACTGTTTTTT. The encoded protein is CASSTRGTGAFNEKLFF.

The V and J genes are TRBV5-4 and TRBJ1-4; D not certain. Germline lookup yields CDR1 SGHNT and CDR2 YYREEE (reference sequence). V lost 3 bases, J lost 5 bases, and 8 bases lay in between. CDR3 length equals 13 residues. This CDR3 is CASSSETNEKLFF. CDR3 in DNA: TGTGCCAGCAGCTCGGAGACGAATGAAAAACTGTTTTTT.

The V and J genes are TRBV29-1 and TRBJ2-6; 12 nucleotides align to TRBD1. V was pared by 6 bases and J by 4 bases, with 4 bases of the junction left unmatched. This CDR3 is 15 amino acids long. Germline V CDR1 and CDR2: SQVTM, ANQGSEA. The CDR3: CSVGTGGAGANVLTF. The CDR3, as DNA: TGCAGCGTGGGGACAGGGGGCGCCGGGGCCAACGTCCTGACTTTC. The full variable domain, with the rest looked up from reference TRBV29-1 and TRBJ2-6, is SAVISQKPSRDICQRGTSLTIQCQVDSQVTMMFWYRQQPGQSLTLIATANQGSEATYESGFVIDKFPISRPNLTFSTLTVSNMSPEDSSIYLCSVGTGGAGANVLTFGAGSRLTVL.

The sample holds many counts of this clonotype. The chain couples TRBV7-2 to TRBJ2-1; D unresolved. Trimming shortened V by 3 bases and J by 0 bases, and 12 bases separated the two germline ends. The CDR3 runs to 16 residues. The germline CDR1 and CDR2 sequences are SGHTA and FQGNSA. The CDR3 spells CASSFLSGRSYNEQFF. The DNA for the CDR3 is TGTGCCAGCAGCTTTTTATCGGGCCGCTCCTACAATGAGCAGTTCTTC.

This clonotype was counted ten times or more. The rearrangement links TRBV5-8 to TRBJ1-4; 10 bases are shared with TRBD1. The CDR3 has 12 amino acids. The ends lost 9 bases at V and 9 bases at J; junction bases unmatched: 5. In germline, CDR1 is SGHTS, CDR2 YDEGEE. In DNA form, the CDR3 reads TGTGCCACCAGGACAGGGGGGAAAAAACTGTTTTTT. This translates into CATRTGGKKLFF.

The rearrangement links TRBV9 to TRBJ2-2; D may be TRBD1 or TRBD2 (6 bases each). V was trimmed by 7 bases and J by 3 bases, leaving 7 bases between them. Germline V gene sequence: CDR1 SGDLS, CDR2 YYNGEE. CDR3 length: 12 amino acids. This chain's CDR3 is CASGGHTGELFF. In DNA form, the CDR3 reads TGTGCCAGCGGGGGGCACACCGGGGAGCTGTTTTTT.

This clonotype was seen a handful of times. A much larger clone is a single base away; this may be a read error. The chain employs TRBV27 and TRBJ2-1; the match to TRBD2 covers 9 bases. The germline CDR1 and CDR2 sequences are MNHEY and SMNVEV (reference sequence). This CDR3 comprises 16 residues. The CDR3 here is CASSVNSGGPYNEQLF. As DNA, the CDR3 is TGTGCCAGCAGTGTGAATAGCGGGGGCCCCTACAATGAGCAGCTCTTC.

In its sample, this clonotype was seen many times. The rearrangement links TRBV5-1 to TRBJ2-2, with 11 nucleotides matching TRBD2. The CDR3 is 16 residues long. Germline values: CDR1 SGHRS, CDR2 YFSETQ. The trim removed 4 bases at V and 0 bases at J, leaving 2 bases unmatched. The CDR3 protein is CASSKLAGANTGELFF. The CDR3 bases are TGCGCCAGCAGCAAACTAGCGGGAGCGAACACCGGGGAGCTGTTTTTT.

This clonotype has a count of ten or more. V is TRBV28 and J is TRBJ1-2; weak D call: TRBD1 (6 bases). Germline values: CDR1 MDHEN, CDR2 SYDVKM. The V gene lost 6 bases and the J gene lost 6 bases, with 14 bases spanning the gap. CDR3 length equals 13 residues. CDR3 sequence reads: CASRSPGGHGYTF. The CDR3 bases are TGTGCCAGCAGGTCACCTGGGGGGCATGGCTACACCTTC.

The chain is built from TRBV29-1 and TRBJ1-1, with 8 bases aligning to TRBD1. Trimming cost V 6 bases and J 1 base; bases outside gene matches: 4. The CDR3 runs to 13 residues. Per the germline V gene, CDR1 is SQVTM and CDR2 is ANQGSEA. CDR3 in DNA: TGCAGCGTGGACAGGGATCAGAACACTGAAGCTTTCTTT. Amino acid sequence: CSVDRDQNTEAFF.

J is TRBJ2-5 and V is TRBV3-1, with 8 bases aligning to TRBD1. The CDR3 extends over 17 amino acids. Germline loops: CDR1 LGHDT, CDR2 YNNKEL (reference sequence). With V trimmed by 4 bases and J by 2 bases, 12 bases remained unmatched. The CDR3: CASSRLKGTGGQETQYF. CDR3 in DNA: TGTGCCAGCAGCCGCCTGAAGGGGACAGGAGGTCAAGAGACCCAGTACTTC.

V and J are TRBV5-1 and TRBJ2-7; 11 nucleotides line up with TRBD2. Germline CDR1 SGHRS, CDR2 YFSETQ. The CDR3 is 16 amino acids. Germline trimming cut 4 bases from V and 5 bases from J; bases unmatched to any gene: 11. The CDR3 spells CASSPILAGGSNEQYF. CDR3 in DNA: TGCGCCAGCAGCCCAATCCTAGCGGGAGGTTCCAACGAGCAGTACTTC. Combining the CDR3 with reference TRBV5-1 and TRBJ2-7 gives the whole variable domain KAGVTQTPRYLIKTRGQQVTLSCSPISGHRSVSWYQQTPGQGLQFLFEYFSETQRNKGNFPGRFSGRQFSNSRSEMNVSTLELGDSALYLCASSPILAGGSNEQYFGPGTRLTVT.

This clonotype was observed many times. The chain carries TRBV18 and TRBJ2-7, with TRBD2 identical over 7 bases. V was clipped by 0 bases and J by 2 bases; unmatched bases: 4. The CDR3 contains 15 residues. CDR1 KGHSH and CDR2 LQKENI come from the germline V gene. CDR3 coding DNA: TGTGCCAGCTCACCACCGGCTAGCGGTACCTACGAGCAGTACTTC. Translating gives CASSPPASGTYEQYF.

This chain uses TRBV15 with TRBJ2-5; perhaps TRBD2 as D (5 bases). CDR3 length equals 15 residues. Trimming pared 0 bases from V and 4 bases from J, leaving 12 bases between. Germline CDR1 is LNHNV and CDR2 is YYDKDF (reference sequence). The CDR3 DNA follows: TGTGCCACCAGCAGAGATCGGGGTGCGGTAGAGACCCAGTACTTC. Its translation: CATSRDRGAVETQYF.

This clonotype appeared many times. The chain employs TRBV20-1 and TRBJ2-3; D is unclear. Germline CDR1 and CDR2: DFQATT and SNEGSKA (reference sequence). CDR3 size: 15 residues. Trimming removed 1 base from V and 0 bases from J, with 11 bases in between. This chain's CDR3 is CSARAAPPSTDTQYF. The CDR3 nucleotides are TGCAGTGCTAGAGCTGCCCCTCCTAGCACAGATACGCAGTATTTT.